Listed here are 26 T cell receptor beta chains from one sample, sequenced in a study of T-cell memory formation after mild COVID-19. TCRdb used MiXCR to reprocess the 5' RACE reads, holding one entry per CDR3 protein. The sample contains 190,000 or so distinct CDR3 sequences, around 30% of which appear only once. The specimen was PBMCs or a T cell subset sorted from them (not recorded which). Receptors originate from an adult woman who had mild COVID-19 (a few samples of this study predate the infection). Cell type and time point are not known.

V and J are TRBV6-2 or TRBV6-3 and TRBJ1-5; the match to TRBD1 covers 8 bases. CDR3 size: 14 residues. Trimming at V came to 0 bases and at J to 6 bases, leaving 1 base not matched to a gene. The V gene's germline CDR1 is MNHEY and CDR2 SVGEGT. CDR3 amino acids: CASSYSTGGQPQHF. CDR3 sequence (DNA): TGTGCCAGCAGTTACTCCACAGGGGGTCAGCCCCAGCATTTT.

This clonotype was detected a few times. The chain carries TRBV28 and TRBJ2-7, with 10 positions matching TRBD2. Germline assignment: CDR1 MDHEN and CDR2 SYDVKM. V was clipped by 4 bases and J by 3 bases; unmatched bases: 3. The CDR3 has 14 residues. CDR3 sequence (DNA): TGTGCCAGCAGTTCTAGCGGGAGACGCTACGAGCAGTACTTC. Residues: CASSSSGRRYEQYF.

This clonotype was seen a few times. This sequence joins TRBV12-3 or TRBV12-4 and TRBJ1-2; unclear D gene. Trimming took off 4 bases at V and 4 bases at J, with 10 bases between the two ends. The CDR3 loop spans 13 amino acids. The CDR3 DNA is TGTGCCAGCAGTTCTCAGGTCTTCTATGGCTACACCTTC. Its protein product is CASSSQVFYGYTF.

This clonotype was detected only a few times. This chain uses TRBV2 with TRBJ1-4; 9 nucleotides agree with TRBD1. J lost 0 bases, V lost 8 bases, and 7 bases had no gene match. Germline lookup yields CDR1 SNHLY and CDR2 FYNNEI. This CDR3 is 16 amino acids long. The CDR3 nucleotides read TGTGCCAGCGAGCGGGACAGGGATGCAACTAATGAAAAACTGTTTTTT. This sequence encodes CASERDRDATNEKLFF. Based on the CDR3 plus reference TRBV2 and TRBJ1-4, the full variable domain is EPEVTQTPSHQVTQMGQEVILRCVPISNHLYFYWYRQILGQKVEFLVSFYNNEISEKSEIFDDQFSVERPDGSNFTLKIRSTKLEDSAMYFCASERDRDATNEKLFFGSGTQLSVL.

V is TRBV29-1 and J is TRBJ2-1; TRBD1 aligns across 8 bases. The ends lost 3 bases at V and 5 bases at J; junction bases unmatched: 9. Germline-derived CDR1 and CDR2 are SQVTM and ANQGSEA. The CDR3 has 15 residues. The CDR3 bases are TGCAGCGTTGAGCGAACAGGGACAGGTAACAATGAGCAGTTCTTC. Protein: CSVERTGTGNNEQFF.

The rearrangement joins TRBV7-2 to TRBJ1-2; possible D gene TRBD1, 6 bases. The germline V gene has CDR1 SGHTA and CDR2 FQGNSA. The CDR3 length is 13 residues. Trimming took off 5 bases at V and 3 bases at J, with 10 bases between the two ends. In DNA, the CDR3 is TGTGCCAGCAGCAACGACAGGCACTATGGCTACACCTTC. Amino acid sequence: CASSNDRHYGYTF.

The V and J genes are TRBV4-3 and TRBJ2-2, with a tentative D call TRBD2 (5 bases). The CDR3 is 16 residues long. The germline V gene has CDR1 LGHNA and CDR2 YSLEER. V lost 0 bases and J 7 bases, leaving 15 bases between the germline ends. The CDR3 sequence: CASSQDLRGWGGELFF. Written as DNA, the CDR3 is TGCGCCAGCAGCCAAGATCTCCGCGGGTGGGGCGGGGAGCTGTTTTTT.

This clonotype came up a few times. The V and J genes are TRBV9 and TRBJ2-7; no clear D gene. The CDR3 length is 13 residues. V was pared by 0 bases and J by 7 bases, with 11 bases between. From germline, CDR1 is SGDLS and CDR2 YYNGEE. The CDR3 nucleotides are TGTGCCAGCAGCGTAGTCTCGGGTGCTGAGCAGTACTTC. This translates into CASSVVSGAEQYF.

The chain uses TRBV6-2 or TRBV6-3 and TRBJ1-1; D is ambiguous. Trimming took off 2 bases at V and 4 bases at J, with 14 bases between the two ends. CDR3 length: 15 amino acids. Germline-derived CDR1 and CDR2 are MNHEY and SVGEGT. CDR3 nucleotide sequence: TGTGCCAGCAGTTACGCCACCGAGTTCGGCACTGAAGCTTTCTTT. It yields the protein CASSYATEFGTEAFF.

V is TRBV11-1 and J is TRBJ2-1; tentative D call: TRBD2 (5 bases). This CDR3 region has 12 residues. The V end was cut by 5 bases, the J end by 7 bases, with 9 bases between. CDR1 SGHAT and CDR2 FQDESV come from the germline V gene (reference sequence). The CDR3 sequence is CASSDTRNEQFF. In DNA, the CDR3 is TGTGCCAGCAGCGACACTAGAAATGAGCAGTTCTTC.

Only a few counts were recorded for this clonotype. The rearrangement links TRBV19 to TRBJ2-1; the match to TRBD1 covers 8 bases. The ends lost 6 bases at V and 5 bases at J; junction bases unmatched: 9. The CDR3 is made up of 15 amino acids. Germline-derived CDR1 and CDR2 are LNHDA and SQIVND (reference sequence). The CDR3 loop reads CASSLRGQGHNEQFF. The CDR3 DNA sequence: TGTGCCAGTAGCCTCAGGGGGCAGGGACACAATGAGCAGTTCTTC.

There are a few counts of this clonotype. The chain uses TRBV7-9 and TRBJ2-6; D unclear. This CDR3 has 14 residues. CDR1 and CDR2 (germline): SEHNR, FQNEAQ (reference sequence). Between the trimmed V and J ends, which lost 5 bases and 2 bases, there was a span of 7 bases. CDR3 in amino acids: CASSPLTGANVLTF. The DNA of the CDR3 is TGTGCCAGCAGCCCTCTGACTGGGGCCAACGTCCTGACTTTC.

The chain is built from TRBV24-1 and TRBJ2-7, with D unresolved. CDR1 is KGHDR, CDR2 SFDVKD, per germline. CDR3 size: 12 residues. Trimming shortened V by 2 bases and J by 5 bases, and 6 bases separated the two germline ends. CDR3 bases: TGTGCCACCAGTGATTACACAGACGAGCAGTACTTC. This translates into CATSDYTDEQYF.

The chain has TRBV3-1 and TRBJ2-3, with D perhaps TRBD2 (5 bases). CDR1 and CDR2 (germline): LGHDT, YNNKEL (reference sequence). CDR3 length: 16 residues. V lost 2 bases and J 5 bases, leaving 17 bases between the germline ends. CDR3 region: CASSQRQGVRVDTQYF. As DNA, the CDR3 is TGTGCCAGCAGCCAACGACAAGGAGTGAGGGTAGATACGCAGTATTTT.

The chain carries TRBV12-3 or TRBV12-4 and TRBJ1-5, with a tentative D call TRBD1 (5 bases). The CDR3 contains 15 residues. V shed 1 base and J shed 1 base, with 8 bases lying between them. The CDR3 DNA reads as TGTGCCAGCAGTTTAGGGGGGACCAGCAATCAGCCCCAGCATTTT. Translating gives CASSLGGTSNQPQHF.

J is TRBJ2-1 and V is TRBV14, with TRBD2 identical over 13 bases. This CDR3 comprises 19 residues. CDR1 SGHDN and CDR2 FVKESK come from the germline V gene. The junction had 10 bases not matched to a gene; V was cut back by 5 bases and J by 0 bases. CDR3 DNA: TGTGCCAGCAGCAGGGGACTAGCGGGAACCGCGGACTCCTACAATGAGCAGTTCTTC. Protein: CASSRGLAGTADSYNEQFF.

This clonotype was found a few times. The V gene is TRBV5-1, the J gene TRBJ2-2, with TRBD2 as a possible D gene (6 bases). The CDR3 spans 13 residues. CDR1 is SGHRS, CDR2 YFSETQ, per germline. V lost 3 bases and J 6 bases, leaving 9 bases between the germline ends. The CDR3 coding sequence is TGCGCCAGCAGCTGGGACTCCCCCGGGGAGCTGTTTTTT. This codes for CASSWDSPGELFF.

This chain joins TRBV7-2 and TRBJ2-6; TRBD1 matches at 7 bases. CDR1 and CDR2 (germline): SGHTA, FQGNSA. With V trimmed by 5 bases and J by 0 bases, 10 bases remained unmatched. CDR3 length: 18 residues. For the CDR3, the DNA is TGTGCCAGCAGCATACAGGGGCTCCTTCGCTCTGGGGCCAACGTCCTGACTTTC. It translates to CASSIQGLLRSGANVLTF.

This sequence joins TRBV12-3 or TRBV12-4 and TRBJ2-5; the D call may be TRBD1 or TRBD2 (5 bases each). This CDR3 has 14 amino acids. V lost 3 bases and J 4 bases, leaving 12 bases between the germline ends. CDR3 sequence reads: CASSFEGTAETQYF. Written as DNA, the CDR3 is TGTGCCAGCAGTTTTGAAGGGACCGCAGAGACCCAGTACTTC.

This clonotype appeared a few times. This CDR3 is CASRSKGTTLNNEQFF. The CDR3 nucleotides read TGTGCCAGCAGGTCTAAGGGGACAACTCTAAACAATGAGCAGTTCTTC. J is TRBJ2-1 and V is TRBV27; perhaps TRBD1 as D (6 bases). V was cut by 6 bases and J by 5 bases, with 20 bases left in between. From germline, CDR1 is MNHEY and CDR2 SMNVEV (reference sequence). The CDR3 is 16 residues long.

This rearrangement joins TRBV20-1 to TRBJ1-1; 7 bases are shared with TRBD1. Trimming cost V 6 bases and J 1 base; bases outside gene matches: 2. In germline, CDR1 is DFQATT, CDR2 SNEGSKA (reference sequence). CDR3 length: 12 residues. This chain's CDR3 is CSARQGNTEAFF. CDR3 nucleotides: TGCAGTGCACGACAGGGGAACACTGAAGCTTTCTTT.

The chain has TRBV12-3 or TRBV12-4 and TRBJ2-1; TRBD1 matches at 11 bases. The CDR3 loop spans 15 amino acids. The V and J ends lost 6 bases and 3 bases, in that order; junction bases with no gene match: 4. CDR3 nucleotide sequence: TGTGCCAGCAGGACCGGGACAGGGGGCTACAATGAGCAGTTCTTC. Its translation: CASRTGTGGYNEQFF.

The V and J genes are TRBV7-9 and TRBJ2-7; weak D call: TRBD2 (5 bases). Trimming removed 2 bases at V and 2 bases at J, with 19 bases between. This CDR3 has 17 residues. Germline V gene data show CDR1 as SEHNR and CDR2 as FQNEAQ (reference sequence). The CDR3, as DNA: TGTGCCAGCAGCTTACCCGGAGAGGGCAGGAGCCCCTACGAGCAGTACTTC. Encoded protein: CASSLPGEGRSPYEQYF.

This clonotype was seen more than once but under ten times. V is TRBV2 and J is TRBJ1-5; D might be TRBD1 (5 bases). CDR3 length equals 14 residues. Trimming stripped 6 bases from V and 2 bases from J, with 11 bases between. CDR1 and CDR2 from the germline V gene are SNHLY and FYNNEI. This CDR3 is CASRPDSRNQPQHF. For the CDR3, the DNA is TGTGCCAGCAGACCCGACAGCCGCAATCAGCCCCAGCATTTT. Drawing the rest from reference TRBV2 and TRBJ1-5, the complete variable domain is EPEVTQTPSHQVTQMGQEVILRCVPISNHLYFYWYRQILGQKVEFLVSFYNNEISEKSEIFDDQFSVERPDGSNFTLKIRSTKLEDSAMYFCASRPDSRNQPQHFGDGTRLSIL.

The table lists this clonotype with a few counts. This chain uses TRBV12-3 or TRBV12-4 with TRBJ2-7, with TRBD1 identical over 11 bases. After removal of 5 bases from V and 6 bases from J, the junction contained 6 bases not matched to a gene. CDR3 length: 14 residues. The CDR3 here is CASSPGQGAGEQYF. The CDR3, as DNA: TGTGCCAGCAGTCCCGGACAGGGGGCGGGCGAGCAGTACTTC.

The genes are TRBV4-3 and TRBJ2-3; no firm D call. Germline V gene lookup returns CDR1 LGHNA and CDR2 YSLEER. Trimming removed 1 base at V and 5 bases at J, with 19 bases between. This CDR3 contains 17 residues. CDR3 in amino acids: CASSQAMVLANKDTQYF. In DNA, the CDR3 is TGCGCCAGCAGCCAAGCCATGGTTCTGGCCAACAAAGATACGCAGTATTTT.